The next 18 T cell receptor beta chains were all read from a single sample in a study of blood T cell repertoires in COVID-19. The table came from immunoSEQ multiplex PCR; TCRdb's copy has only in-frame clones and leaves some out. This sample has about 150,000 clones, with around 87% found just once. The specimen was PBMCs or T cells enriched from blood (not recorded which). These receptors all stem from a woman aged 25 to 39 with acute COVID-19.

Notes on this clone: Other DNA sequences in this specimen translate into the identical CDR3. The chain uses TRBV9 and TRBJ2-1, with 7 bases fitting TRBD2. J gave up 0 bases and V 3 bases, and 6 bases lay outside the gene matches. Germline CDR1 is SGDLS and CDR2 is YYNGEE. The CDR3 is made up of 16 amino acids. CDR3 in amino acids: CASSGFGGSSYNEQFF. In nucleotides, the CDR3 is TGTGCCAGCAGCGGATTCGGCGGGAGCTCCTACAATGAGCAGTTCTTC.

The chain couples TRBV30 to TRBJ1-1; 7 bases match TRBD1. V lost 0 bases to trimming and J lost 3 bases; unmatched junction nucleotides: 7. CDR1 is GTSNPN and CDR2 is SVGIG in the germline V gene (reference sequence). This CDR3 has 15 amino acids. The CDR3, as DNA: TGTGCCTGGAGTGTACGGAACAGGGGCGACACTGAAGCTTTCTTT. Translating gives CAWSVRNRGDTEAFF.

The J gene is TRBJ2-6, the V gene TRBV27; no firm D call. V lost 7 bases and J 4 bases, leaving 14 bases between the germline ends. Per germline, CDR1 MNHEY and CDR2 SMNVEV (reference sequence). This CDR3 comprises 15 residues. CDR3 DNA sequence: TGTGCCAGCACCTTGAGGTCTTTCGGGGCCAACGTCCTGACTTTC. Protein product: CASTLRSFGANVLTF.

This rearrangement joins TRBV7-9 to TRBJ2-1, with D possibly matching TRBD2 (6 bases). Per germline, CDR1 SEHNR and CDR2 FQNEAQ (reference sequence). CDR3 length: 17 amino acids. V was shortened by 3 bases and J by 0 bases, with 15 bases between the two germline ends. The CDR3 DNA is TGTGCCAGCAGCTTGGCGGGACTCGGGAGCTCCTACAATGAGCAGTTCTTC. Translation: CASSLAGLGSSYNEQFF. The entire variable domain, with the rest obtained from reference TRBV7-9 and TRBJ2-1, is as follows: DTGVSQNPRHKITKRGQNVTFRCDPISEHNRLYWYRQTLGQGPEFLTYFQNEAQLEKSRLLSDRFSAERPKGSFSTLEIQRTEQGDSAMYLCASSLAGLGSSYNEQFFGPGTRLTVL.

This clone was detected only once. The V call is TRBV9, the J call TRBJ2-5, with TRBD1 as a possible D gene (6 bases). The CDR3 has 14 amino acids. V was clipped by 4 bases and J by 2 bases, with 12 bases between them. Germline V gene data show CDR1 as SGDLS and CDR2 as YYNGEE. Here the CDR3 reads CASSSGVGQETQYF. The CDR3 nucleotides are TGTGCCAGCAGCTCAGGGGTAGGACAAGAGACCCAGTACTTC. The full variable domain, rest sourced from reference TRBV9 and TRBJ2-5, is DSGVTQTPKHLITATGQRVTLRCSPRSGDLSVYWYQQSLDQGLQFLIQYYNGEERAKGNILERFSAQQFPDLHSELNLSSLELGDSALYFCASSSGVGQETQYFGPGTRLLVL.

The V call is TRBV13, the J call TRBJ2-7; 9 nucleotides align to TRBD2. CDR1 is PRHDT and CDR2 is FYEKMQ in the germline V gene (reference sequence). The V and J ends lost 5 bases and 6 bases, in that order; junction bases with no gene match: 8. The CDR3 loop spans 14 amino acids. CDR3 amino acids: CASSALAGEGEQYF. In DNA form, the CDR3 reads TGTGCCAGCAGCGCATTAGCGGGAGAAGGCGAGCAGTACTTC.

The V call is TRBV7-9, the J call TRBJ1-1; 7 nucleotides match TRBD1. Trimming took 3 bases from V and 0 from J; bases not matched to a gene: 7. Germline CDR1 SEHNR, CDR2 FQNEAQ (reference sequence). CDR3 length equals 16 residues. In nucleotides, the CDR3 is TGTGCCAGCAGCTTTGGCGCGGACAGGCTGAACACTGAAGCTTTCTTT. It is translated as CASSFGADRLNTEAFF.

V gene TRBV5-1 combines with J gene TRBJ2-7, with 10 bases fitting TRBD2. CDR1 is SGHRS, CDR2 YFSETQ, per germline. The CDR3 runs 15 residues. V gave up 5 bases and J gave up 3 bases; unmatched junction bases: 8. Written as DNA, the CDR3 is TGCGCCAGCAGTTCTACCGGGACTAGCGTCTACGAGCAGTACTTC. Amino acids: CASSSTGTSVYEQYF.

V and J are TRBV28 and TRBJ1-1; D uncertain. This CDR3 contains 14 residues. Germline CDR1 is MDHEN and CDR2 is SYDVKM. Trimming pared 7 bases from V and 0 bases from J, leaving 12 bases between. In DNA, the CDR3 is TGTGCCAGCACCCCTCCCGGTTTGAACACTGAAGCTTTCTTT. It specifies CASTPPGLNTEAFF. The whole variable domain, filled in from reference TRBV28 and TRBJ1-1, reads DVKVTQSSRYLVKRTGEKVFLECVQDMDHENMFWYRQDPGLGLRLIYFSYDVKMKEKGDIPEGYSVSREKKERFSLILESASTNQTSMYLCASTPPGLNTEAFFGQGTRLTVV.

The DNA of the CDR3 is TGTGCCAGTATCCAACCCTCACTAGCGGCTCGTTTAAATGAGCAGTTCTTC. It is translated as CASIQPSLAARLNEQFF. This rearrangement joins TRBV19 to TRBJ2-1, with 8 positions matching TRBD2. The CDR3 runs to 17 residues. Germline assignment: CDR1 LNHDA and CDR2 SQIVND (reference sequence). V gave up 7 bases and J gave up 7 bases; unmatched junction bases: 18.

The chain joins TRBV7-6 to TRBJ1-6; a possible D gene is TRBD1 (5 bases). This CDR3 region has 15 residues. The germline gives CDR1 SGHVS, CDR2 FNYEAQ. The V end was cut by 6 bases, the J end by 7 bases, with 16 bases between. CDR3 coding DNA: TGTGCCAGCAGAAGGACACCAGACACCAATTCACCCCTCCACTTT. This gives the protein CASRRTPDTNSPLHF.

The V call is TRBV30, the J call TRBJ1-1; 7 bases map to TRBD1. The V gene end was trimmed by 5 bases and the J gene end by 3 bases; junction bases not matched to a gene: 9. CDR3 size: 14 residues. Germline CDR1 GTSNPN, CDR2 SVGIG (reference sequence). The CDR3: CAWGSLTGYTEAFF. The CDR3 coding sequence is TGTGCCTGGGGCTCTTTGACAGGGTACACTGAAGCTTTCTTT.

The chain joins TRBV20-1 to TRBJ2-7, with D possibly being TRBD1 (6 bases). CDR1 and CDR2 (germline): DFQATT, SNEGSKA (reference sequence). The CDR3 extends over 14 amino acids. Deletions cut 3 bases from V and 9 bases from J, with 21 bases between. The CDR3 region has the DNA TGCAGTGCTAGTGCCCCAGGGGCCTACCTAGGGCAGTACTTC. It yields the protein CSASAPGAYLGQYF.

The chain couples TRBV19 to TRBJ2-1, with D possibly being TRBD2 (6 bases). The germline V gene has CDR1 LNHDA and CDR2 SQIVND (reference sequence). The CDR3 length is 15 residues. Trimming took 5 bases from V and 7 from J, leaving 18 bases between them. The CDR3 here is CASSSILVAVNEQFF. The CDR3 nucleotides read TGTGCCAGTAGTTCCATCTTGGTAGCGGTGAATGAGCAGTTCTTC.

The chain is built from TRBV11-2 and TRBJ2-7; D may be TRBD2 (6 bases). In germline, CDR1 is SGHAT, CDR2 FQNNGV. The CDR3 spans 14 residues. The CDR3: CTKEGRPSSYEQYF. CDR3 DNA sequence: TGTACAAAGGAGGGTAGACCTAGTTCCTACGAGCAGTACTTC. Full variable domain (rest looked up from reference TRBV11-2 and TRBJ2-7): EAGVAQSPRYKIIEKRQSVAFWCNPISGHATLYWYQQILGQGPKLLIQFQNNGVVDDSQLPKDRFSAERLKGVDSTLKIQPAKLEDSAVYLCTKEGRPSSYEQYFGPGTRLTVT.

This chain's CDR3 is CASSLLSLEAFF. CDR3 DNA: TGTGCCAGCAGCTTGCTGAGTCTTGAAGCTTTCTTT. This chain connects TRBV5-6 to TRBJ1-1; D remains ambiguous. Looked up from germline, CDR1 is SGHDT and CDR2 is YYEEEE. V lost 1 base to trimming and J lost 7 bases, with 8 bases between them. The CDR3 extends over 12 amino acids.

J is TRBJ1-1 and V is TRBV28; no clear D. The CDR3 consists of 12 residues. V lost 6 bases and J lost 4, with 9 bases in between. CDR1 is MDHEN and CDR2 is SYDVKM in the germline V gene. The CDR3 DNA sequence: TGTGCCAGCAGCTTGGAGGGCACTGAAGCTTTCTTT. This codes for CASSLEGTEAFF. Full variable domain (outside the CDR3, taken from reference TRBV28 and TRBJ1-1): DVKVTQSSRYLVKRTGEKVFLECVQDMDHENMFWYRQDPGLGLRLIYFSYDVKMKEKGDIPEGYSVSREKKERFSLILESASTNQTSMYLCASSLEGTEAFFGQGTRLTVV.

This clone has only one observation. The chain carries TRBV24-1 and TRBJ1-2; D call uncertain. Germline V gene sequence: CDR1 KGHDR, CDR2 SFDVKD. This CDR3 comprises 12 residues. Trimming shortened V by 5 bases and J by 3 bases, and 6 bases separated the two germline ends. CDR3 region: CATSASDYGYTF. The CDR3 DNA sequence: TGTGCCACCAGTGCGTCAGACTATGGCTACACCTTC.